This TCR beta chain was observed in a study of OX40 agonist ivuxolimab in advanced cancers. The CDR3 extends over 14 amino acids. With V trimmed by 5 bases and J by 4 bases, 3 bases remained unmatched. The germline CDR1 and CDR2 sequences are SEHNR and FQNEAQ (reference sequence). Notes on this clone: Its antigen is unidentified.

Study-level findings and limits: Partly responding patients at 0.1-3.0 mg/kg showed some of the smallest clonal expansion. Among the nonresponders, some also had low normalized T-cell clonal expansion.

The table came from immunoSEQ multiplex PCR; TCRdb's copy has only in-frame clones and leaves some out. The data show some 100,000 clones, with approximately 86% seen just once and around 0.82% held by the top ten. This receptor was obtained from an adult with an advanced solid tumor such as melanoma, head and neck, liver or kidney cancer. This sample comprised CD4+ or CD8+ T cells sorted from blood, obtained in a trial of the OX40 agonist ivuxolimab. This chain connects TRBV7-9 to TRBJ2-7, with TRBD1 matching over 12 bases. CDR3 coding DNA: TGTGCCAGCAGCCGGGGACAGGGGGCTTACGAGCAGTACTTC. It translates to CASSRGQGAYEQYF.